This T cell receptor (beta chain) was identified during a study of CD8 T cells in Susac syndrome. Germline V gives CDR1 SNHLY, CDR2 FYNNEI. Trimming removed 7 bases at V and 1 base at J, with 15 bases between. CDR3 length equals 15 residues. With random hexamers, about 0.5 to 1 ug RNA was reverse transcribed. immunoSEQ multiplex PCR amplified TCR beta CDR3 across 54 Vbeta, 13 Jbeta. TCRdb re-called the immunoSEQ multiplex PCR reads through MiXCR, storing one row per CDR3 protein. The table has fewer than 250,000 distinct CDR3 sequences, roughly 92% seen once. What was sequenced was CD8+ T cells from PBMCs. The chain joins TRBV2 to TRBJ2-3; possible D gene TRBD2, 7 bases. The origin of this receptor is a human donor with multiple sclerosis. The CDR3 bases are TGTGCCAGCAACGGGGTAGGGGGGGGCACAGATACGCAGTATTTT. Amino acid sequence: CASNGVGGGTDTQYF.